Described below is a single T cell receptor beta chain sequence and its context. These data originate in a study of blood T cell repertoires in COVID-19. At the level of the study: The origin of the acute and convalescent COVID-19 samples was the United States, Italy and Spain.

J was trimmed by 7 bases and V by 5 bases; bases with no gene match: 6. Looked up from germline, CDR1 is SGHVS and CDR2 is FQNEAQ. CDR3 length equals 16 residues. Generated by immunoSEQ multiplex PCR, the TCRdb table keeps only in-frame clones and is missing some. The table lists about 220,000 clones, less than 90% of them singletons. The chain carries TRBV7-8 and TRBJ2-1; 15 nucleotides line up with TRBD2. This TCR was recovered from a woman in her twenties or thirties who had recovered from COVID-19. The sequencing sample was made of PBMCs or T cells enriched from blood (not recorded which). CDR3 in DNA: TGTGCCAGCAGCGCGGGACTAGCGGGGGGCTCAAATGAGCAGTTCTTC. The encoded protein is CASSAGLAGGSNEQFF.